The entry below describes one T cell receptor beta chain. Its antigen is unidentified. Healthy donors had no documented immune events, such as infections, while sampled. Germline V lookup: CDR1 SGHNT, CDR2 YYREEE (reference sequence). With V trimmed by 4 bases and J by 1 base, 0 bases remained unmatched. The CDR3 is 15 residues long. This sample is drawn from a study of identifying expanded T cells in peripheral blood. Findings and caveats of the study: Over around two and four weeks, about 17 and 20 clones changed, versus roughly 1.2 between replicates.

Sequencing was performed with immunoSEQ multiplex PCR; in TCRdb, only in-frame clones are kept and a portion is missing. The data contain roughly 130,000 clones, 80% to 90% of them singletons. The clonotype was recovered from a person between 18 and 75 years old in good health. The J gene is TRBJ2-3, the V gene TRBV5-4; TRBD2 agrees at 13 bases. What was sequenced was blood. CDR3 in DNA: TGTGCCAGCAGCGGACTAGCGGGGGGCACAGATACGCAGTATTTT. The encoded protein is CASSGLAGGTDTQYF.